The table lists the clone carrying this T cell receptor beta chain with many counts. This sample's time point: longitudinal time-point 3. This CDR3 contains 11 residues. The V end lost 5 bases, the J end lost 4 bases, and 6 bases lay between the germline ends. From germline, CDR1 is SEHNR and CDR2 FQNEAQ (reference sequence). The sample is drawn from a study of neurological immune-mediated disorders. MiXCR, run by TCRdb on the 5' RACE reads, gives a single entry per CDR3 protein. The table shows 45,000 to 65,000 distinct CDR3 sequences, with 7% to 10% occurring only once. Sample: PBMCs. The TCR sequence derives from a woman aged 40 to 50 in good health. V gene TRBV7-9 combines with J gene TRBJ2-7; D unresolved. The CDR3 DNA follows: TGTGCCAGCAGCCTGCAATACGAGCAGTACTTC. The encoded protein is CASSLQYEQYF.